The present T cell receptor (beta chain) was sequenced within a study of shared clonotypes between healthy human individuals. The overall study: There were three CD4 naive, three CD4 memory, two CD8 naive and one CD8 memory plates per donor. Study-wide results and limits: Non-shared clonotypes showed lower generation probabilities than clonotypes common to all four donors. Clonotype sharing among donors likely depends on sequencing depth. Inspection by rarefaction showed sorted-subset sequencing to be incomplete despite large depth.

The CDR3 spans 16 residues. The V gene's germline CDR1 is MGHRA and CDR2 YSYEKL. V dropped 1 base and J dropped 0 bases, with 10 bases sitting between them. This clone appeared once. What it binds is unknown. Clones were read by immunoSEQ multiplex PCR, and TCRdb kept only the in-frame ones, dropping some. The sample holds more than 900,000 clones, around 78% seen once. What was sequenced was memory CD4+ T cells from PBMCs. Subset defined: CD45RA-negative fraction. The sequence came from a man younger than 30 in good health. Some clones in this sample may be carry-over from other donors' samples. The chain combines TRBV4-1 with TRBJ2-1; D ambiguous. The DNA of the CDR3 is TGCGCCAGCAGCCAAGGCCTGCGGAGCTCCTACAATGAGCAGTTCTTC. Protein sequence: CASSQGLRSSYNEQFF.